Following are 7 T cell receptor beta chains from one sample sequenced in a study of CD8+CD57+ T cells in acquired aplastic anemia. Using genomic DNA as the template, TCR beta VDJ and CDR3 profiling was carried out. TCRdb re-analysed the reads in MiXCR, keeping a single row per CDR3 protein. The sample contains 100,000 to 150,000 distinct CDR3 sequences, about 48% of which appear only once. The source material was sorted CD4+, CD8+, or CD8+CD57+ T cells (not recorded which) from PBMCs. The receptors here all came from a human donor in good health, serving as a control.

In this sample, this clonotype turned up many times. V is TRBV4-3 and J is TRBJ2-5; D is tentatively TRBD1 or TRBD2 (5 bases each). Germline CDR1 reads LGHNA; CDR2 reads YSLEER. V lost 1 base and J lost 2, with 14 bases in between. The CDR3 runs 16 residues. The CDR3 region is CASSQAYRGAQETQYF. The CDR3 DNA sequence: TGCGCCAGCAGCCAAGCCTACAGAGGGGCGCAAGAGACCCAGTACTTC.

This chain joins TRBV15 and TRBJ1-2; no clear D. Trimming removed 0 bases from V and 7 bases from J, with 9 bases in between. The CDR3 covers 13 residues. Germline V lookup: CDR1 LNHNV, CDR2 YYDKDF (reference sequence). CDR3 sequence reads: CATSRDQGRGYTF. For the CDR3, the DNA is TGTGCCACCAGCAGAGATCAAGGACGTGGCTACACCTTC.

The gene calls are TRBV7-9 and TRBJ2-2; a weak D match, TRBD2 (5 bases). V lost 4 bases and J lost 7, with 13 bases in between. The CDR3 consists of 14 residues. The germline CDR1 and CDR2 sequences are SEHNR and FQNEAQ (reference sequence). The CDR3 bases are TGTGCCAGCAGCTCCATAGAGGGTTACGGGGAGCTGTTTTTT. Translated, it gives CASSSIEGYGELFF. The full variable domain, rest sourced from reference TRBV7-9 and TRBJ2-2, is DTGVSQNPRHKITKRGQNVTFRCDPISEHNRLYWYRQTLGQGPEFLTYFQNEAQLEKSRLLSDRFSAERPKGSFSTLEIQRTEQGDSAMYLCASSSIEGYGELFFGEGSRLTVL.

This clonotype was seen at least ten times. CDR3 DNA: TGTGCCAGCAGTTACTCGAACAGGGGGGGGAGAGATACGCAGTATTTT. This codes for CASSYSNRGGRDTQYF. The V and J genes are TRBV6-5 and TRBJ2-3; possible D gene TRBD1, 8 bases. Germline V gene data show CDR1 as MNHEY and CDR2 as SVGAGI. The CDR3 spans 16 residues. V lost 0 bases to trimming and J lost 5 bases, with 15 bases between them.

V and J are TRBV7-2 and TRBJ2-1, with D possibly TRBD1 on 5 matching bases. V was shortened by 6 bases and J by 0 bases, with 12 bases between the two germline ends. Germline CDR1 is SGHTA and CDR2 is FQGNSA. This CDR3 is 15 amino acids long. The CDR3 bases are TGTGCCAGCAGGCCATGGGGCGGCTCCTACAATGAGCAGTTCTTC. It codes for CASRPWGGSYNEQFF.

This clonotype was detected a few times. The rearrangement links TRBV20-1 to TRBJ2-3; 12 bases are a match to TRBD2. There are 19 residues in the CDR3. V lost 4 bases to trimming and J lost 5 bases; unmatched junction nucleotides: 19. The V gene's germline CDR1 is DFQATT and CDR2 SNEGSKA (reference sequence). CDR3 sequence reads: CSAKSYQGLAGGQGDTQYF. The CDR3 DNA follows: TGCAGTGCTAAAAGTTACCAGGGGCTAGCGGGGGGGCAAGGAGATACGCAGTATTTT.

The table lists this clonotype with a few counts. A much larger clone lies a single base off, so this may be a read error. The chain carries TRBV27 and TRBJ2-7; possibly TRBD1 or TRBD2 for D (5 bases each). Trimming stripped 0 bases from V and 5 bases from J, with 11 bases between. CDR1 and CDR2 (germline): MNHEY, SMNVEV (reference sequence). The CDR3 is 14 amino acids. The CDR3 loop reads CASSLSMGVDEQYF. The CDR3 DNA reads TGTGCCAGCAGTTTATCGATGGGGGTCGACGAGCAGTACTTC.